This record looks at one TCR beta chain sequence and its context. No antigen is known for it. The entry originates in a study of T cells after yellow fever vaccination. Broader study findings: At 95% to 98% for CD4 and 70% to 90% for CD8, most primary-vaccination clones showed up again after the booster. Within FACS-sorted repertoires, abundant clonotypes contaminating from the bulk population could be present.

In making TCR cDNA, 5'RACE template switching added a universal primer site and UMIs to it. From the 5' RACE reads, TCRdb called clonotypes with MiXCR, one entry per CDR3 protein. The data show around 310,000 distinct CDR3 sequences, with 4% to 5.5% seen just once and just under 20% held by the top ten. The V gene lost 1 base and the J gene lost 7 bases, with 14 bases spanning the gap. This CDR3 is built from 14 residues. Germline V gene data show CDR1 as MGHRA and CDR2 as YSYEKL. The V gene is TRBV4-1, the J gene TRBJ2-7, with D tentatively TRBD1 or TRBD2 (5 bases each). This sequence was found in a man aged 18 to 30 who received the YFV17D yellow fever vaccine. The source was PBMCs, collected 15 days after the yellow fever booster vaccination. CDR3 sequence: CASSQGPGPGEQYF. The CDR3 bases are TGCGCCAGCAGCCAAGGGCCGGGGCCGGGGGAGCAGTACTTC.